These 28 T cell receptor beta chains came from one sample sequenced in a study of T cell repertoires in cytomegalovirus infection. In TCRdb, the reads were re-called with MiXCR into one record per CDR3 protein. The sample shows 90,000 to 120,000 distinct CDR3 sequences, less than 25% of them seen only once. Sample: CD8+ T cells from PBMCs. Source of these receptors: a human donor in good health (CMV status not recorded). Some clones in this sample may be carry-over from other donors' samples.

This clonotype has only a few counts. The V gene is TRBV25-1, the J gene TRBJ1-1; a weak D match, TRBD1 (6 bases). Trimming stripped 0 bases from V and 5 bases from J, with 13 bases between. The V gene's germline CDR1 is MGHDK and CDR2 SYGVNS. This CDR3 comprises 15 residues. CDR3 sequence: CASSEYAGARTEAFF. The CDR3 DNA sequence: TGTGCCAGCAGTGAATACGCAGGGGCACGTACTGAAGCTTTCTTT. Filled out from reference TRBV25-1 and TRBJ1-1, the complete variable domain reads EADIYQTPRYLVIGTGKKITLECSQTMGHDKMYWYQQDPGMELHLIHYSYGVNSTEKGDLSSESTVSRIRTEHFPLTLESARPSHTSQYLCASSEYAGARTEAFFGQGTRLTVV.

This clonotype was found a few times. The chain employs TRBV10-3 and TRBJ2-7, with D tentatively TRBD2 (6 bases). The germline V and J ends were trimmed by 4 bases and 1 base, with 11 bases remaining between them. This CDR3 spans 14 amino acids. From germline, CDR1 is ENHRY and CDR2 SYGVKD. The CDR3 DNA sequence: TGTGCCATCAGTGGCTGGAGGGATTCCTACGAGCAGTACTTC. Its protein product is CAISGWRDSYEQYF.

A few counts support this clonotype. The chain has TRBV12-3 or TRBV12-4 and TRBJ1-5; the D is unclear. The CDR3 extends over 15 amino acids. V gave up 4 bases and J gave up 1 base, with 11 bases separating them. CDR3 residues: CASSSEGSSNQPQHF. The CDR3 DNA is TGTGCCAGCAGTTCTGAGGGATCCAGCAATCAGCCCCAGCATTTT.

This clonotype was observed a few times. This sequence joins TRBV20-1 and TRBJ1-1; D remains unclear. The V gene's germline CDR1 is DFQATT and CDR2 SNEGSKA (reference sequence). Trimming removed 0 bases at V and 0 bases at J, with 17 bases between. CDR3 length equals 17 residues. The CDR3 loop reads CSARDGLERGMNTEAFF. The CDR3 region has the DNA TGCAGTGCTAGAGATGGTTTGGAGCGGGGAATGAACACTGAAGCTTTCTTT.

This clonotype has at least ten counts. This chain connects TRBV7-6 to TRBJ2-1, with TRBD2 matching 10 bases. The CDR3 has 15 residues. Looked up from germline, CDR1 is SGHVS and CDR2 is FNYEAQ. Trimming took 5 bases from V and 3 from J; bases not matched to a gene: 4. The CDR3 is CASSPGTSDYNEQFF. The CDR3 region has the DNA TGTGCCAGCAGCCCCGGGACTAGCGACTACAATGAGCAGTTCTTC.

This clonotype has ten or more counts. The chain uses TRBV4-1 and TRBJ2-7; D unresolved. Trimming removed 4 bases at V and 3 bases at J, with 22 bases between. CDR1 MGHRA and CDR2 YSYEKL come from the germline V gene. The CDR3 consists of 17 residues. CDR3 sequence reads: CASSLKLQDPLVYEQYF. In nucleotides, the CDR3 is TGCGCCAGCAGCCTGAAACTCCAGGATCCGTTGGTCTACGAGCAGTACTTC.

V gene TRBV10-3 combines with J gene TRBJ2-7; D is uncertain. Trimming removed 3 bases at V and 4 bases at J, with 7 bases between. Germline V gene lookup returns CDR1 ENHRY and CDR2 SYGVKD. The CDR3 length is 12 residues. The CDR3 DNA follows: TGTGCCATCAGTGAAGGGAAGTACGAGCAGTACTTC. Translating gives CAISEGKYEQYF.

The genes are TRBV28 and TRBJ1-2; 10 nucleotides match TRBD1. Germline trimming cut 3 bases from V and 4 bases from J; bases unmatched to any gene: 17. CDR3 size: 19 residues. Germline V gene data show CDR1 as MDHEN and CDR2 as SYDVKM. DNA of the CDR3: TGTGCCAGCAGTTTCGGTGATCATTGGGACAGGGGAATCGGCTATGGCTACACCTTC. Its translation: CASSFGDHWDRGIGYGYTF.

This clonotype was seen more than once but under ten times. The V call is TRBV4-1, the J call TRBJ2-7, with 9 bases matching TRBD1. The CDR3 totals 16 residues. V shed 1 base, J shed 5 bases, and the junction held 9 bases outside the gene matches. Germline CDR1 is MGHRA and CDR2 is YSYEKL. The CDR3 loop reads CASSQAMAGQGNEQYF. The CDR3, as DNA: TGCGCCAGCAGCCAAGCCATGGCGGGACAGGGTAACGAGCAGTACTTC.

This chain joins TRBV4-1 and TRBJ2-7; D is unclear. Germline CDR1 reads MGHRA; CDR2 reads YSYEKL. Trimming stripped 3 bases from V and 5 bases from J, with 20 bases between. This CDR3 is built from 16 residues. DNA of the CDR3: TGCGCCAGCAGCCAGCGGCAGGATCCAACCCCCGACGAGCAGTACTTC. This translates into CASSQRQDPTPDEQYF.

This clonotype was observed a handful of times. V is TRBV7-9 and J is TRBJ2-1; 9 bases are shared with TRBD2. J lost 6 bases, V lost 6 bases, and 3 bases had no gene match. The CDR3 runs 13 residues. CDR1 is SEHNR and CDR2 is FQNEAQ in the germline V gene (reference sequence). DNA for the CDR3: TGTGCCAGCAGAGGCGGGGGGGCCAATGAGCAGTTCTTC. It specifies CASRGGGANEQFF.

The chain recombines TRBV19 with TRBJ1-1; weak D call: TRBD1 (6 bases). The CDR3 sequence is 15 residues long. The germline gives CDR1 LNHDA, CDR2 SQIVND (reference sequence). Trimming shortened V by 6 bases and J by 3 bases, and 17 bases separated the two germline ends. CDR3 in amino acids: CASSLARGADTEAFF. CDR3 coding DNA: TGTGCCAGTAGCCTGGCCCGGGGGGCGGACACTGAAGCTTTCTTT.

The CDR3, as DNA: TGCAGCGTGAGACAGGGAAGGACCGGGGAGCTGTTTTTT. Its translation: CSVRQGRTGELFF. The chain links TRBV29-1 to TRBJ2-2, with 7 bases identical to TRBD1. The length of the CDR3 is 13 residues. The V gene's germline CDR1 is SQVTM and CDR2 ANQGSEA. V was pared by 6 bases and J by 5 bases, with 6 bases of the junction left unmatched.

This clonotype was detected a few times. The rearrangement joins TRBV29-1 to TRBJ2-2; TRBD1 matches 7 bases. The germline V gene encodes CDR1 SQVTM and CDR2 ANQGSEA. The CDR3 is 14 residues long. Trimming removed 0 bases from V and 6 bases from J; junction bases left unmatched: 4. The CDR3 sequence: CSVEDHDRAGELFF. CDR3 nucleotides: TGCAGCGTTGAAGATCACGACAGGGCCGGGGAGCTGTTTTTT.

In its sample, this clonotype was seen many times. This chain links TRBV7-2 with TRBJ1-2; D is unclear. This CDR3 spans 17 amino acids. Germline V gene data show CDR1 as SGHTA and CDR2 as FQGNSA. The germline V and J ends were trimmed by 1 base and 0 bases, with 15 bases remaining between them. CDR3 residues: CASSLDVGGTANYGYTF. Written as DNA, the CDR3 is TGTGCCAGCAGCTTAGATGTCGGTGGCACGGCTAACTATGGCTACACCTTC.

In its sample, this clonotype was seen a few times. This sequence joins TRBV11-3 and TRBJ2-7, with D unclear. The V gene's germline CDR1 is SGHNT and CDR2 YENEEA. Deletions cut 4 bases from V and 0 bases from J, with 7 bases between. The CDR3 covers 13 residues. The DNA of the CDR3 is TGTGCCAGCAGCTATGGGGTCTCCTACGAGCAGTACTTC. Its protein product is CASSYGVSYEQYF.

This clonotype turned up a few times. The chain recombines TRBV28 with TRBJ1-1; no definite D call. The ends were cut back, 6 bases at V and 1 base at J, with 6 bases in the middle. This CDR3 comprises 12 residues. Per the germline V gene, CDR1 is MDHEN and CDR2 is SYDVKM. The CDR3 DNA reads TGTGCCAGCAGGGATCGGAACACTGAAGCTTTCTTT. It codes for CASRDRNTEAFF.

The J gene is TRBJ2-3, the V gene TRBV24-1; 12 bases map to TRBD2. This CDR3 is built from 16 residues. Germline CDR1 is KGHDR and CDR2 is SFDVKD. V dropped 4 bases and J dropped 3; count of bases not matched to a gene: 4. CDR3 sequence (DNA): TGTGCCACCAGTGACCGGACTAGCGGGGTTACAGATACGCAGTATTTT. Translated: CATSDRTSGVTDTQYF.

This clonotype was seen a few times. The rearrangement joins TRBV28 to TRBJ2-3; 12 nucleotides match TRBD2. The CDR3 runs 17 residues. Germline CDR1 reads MDHEN; CDR2 reads SYDVKM. V was pared by 3 bases and J by 2 bases, with 6 bases of the junction left unmatched. The CDR3 DNA reads as TGTGCCAGCAGTTTTAGGACTAGCGGGGACGACACAGATACGCAGTATTTT. It specifies CASSFRTSGDDTDTQYF.

This clonotype was seen many times. This chain connects TRBV7-8 to TRBJ1-5; D gene ambiguous. This CDR3 has 17 residues. Between the trimmed V and J ends, which lost 5 bases and 0 bases, there was a span of 17 bases. Germline V gives CDR1 SGHVS, CDR2 FQNEAQ. As DNA, the CDR3 is TGTGCCAGCAGCCCGCGAATGGGGATGAATAGCAATCAGCCCCAGCATTTT. The encoded protein is CASSPRMGMNSNQPQHF.

The chain recombines TRBV28 with TRBJ2-5; weak D call: TRBD1 (5 bases). V dropped 9 bases and J dropped 5 bases, with 19 bases sitting between them. Germline V gene sequence: CDR1 MDHEN, CDR2 SYDVKM. The CDR3 has 14 amino acids. CDR3 sequence (DNA): TGTGCCAGTTCACATGAAGGGCAGGGTGAGACCCAGTACTTC. It encodes CASSHEGQGETQYF.

This clonotype was seen many times. The chain uses TRBV7-2 and TRBJ2-7; TRBD1 is a possible D gene (6 bases). CDR1 is SGHTA, CDR2 FQGNSA, per germline. The ends were cut back, 3 bases at V and 2 bases at J, with 11 bases in the middle. The CDR3 has 14 amino acids. The DNA for the CDR3 is TGTGCCAGCAGCTTTGCAGGGGCTGCCTACGAGCAGTACTTC. Protein: CASSFAGAAYEQYF.

This clonotype was seen many times. The chain links TRBV7-2 to TRBJ2-5; 11 nucleotides agree with TRBD1. The CDR3 totals 17 residues. Unmatched junction bases numbered 11, after V lost 3 bases and J lost 5 bases. Germline values: CDR1 SGHTA, CDR2 FQGNSA. CDR3 sequence reads: CASSLSGQGARMETQYF. The CDR3 coding sequence is TGTGCCAGCAGCTTGAGCGGACAGGGGGCGAGGATGGAGACCCAGTACTTC.

This clonotype came up a few times. This chain connects TRBV6-2 or TRBV6-3 to TRBJ2-2; D is undetermined. The CDR3 has 13 amino acids. V was pared by 2 bases and J by 6 bases, with 7 bases between. Germline loops: CDR1 MNHEY, CDR2 SVGEGT. CDR3 DNA sequence: TGTGCCAGCAGTTACAGCATCGCCGGGGAGCTGTTTTTT. This codes for CASSYSIAGELFF.

This clonotype was seen more than once but under ten times. V usage is TRBV7-9 and J usage is TRBJ1-2; no reliable D call. Looked up from germline, CDR1 is SEHNR and CDR2 is FQNEAQ (reference sequence). V shed 2 bases and J shed 5 bases, with 9 bases lying between them. The CDR3 is 13 amino acids. The CDR3 coding sequence is TGTGCCAGCAGCTTACCCGGAGATTATGGCTACACCTTC. Amino acid sequence: CASSLPGDYGYTF.

V usage is TRBV5-6 and J usage is TRBJ1-3; 8 positions agree with TRBD1. The CDR3 covers 15 residues. Germline V gene sequence: CDR1 SGHDT, CDR2 YYEEEE. V gave up 4 bases and J gave up 4 bases; unmatched junction bases: 7. As DNA, the CDR3 is TGTGCCAGCAGCCCAGGGGGCGCATCCGGAAACACCATATATTTT. The encoded protein is CASSPGGASGNTIYF.

There are a few counts of this clonotype. J is TRBJ2-1 and V is TRBV12-3 or TRBV12-4; 8 nucleotides match TRBD1. J gave up 7 bases and V 5 bases, and 7 bases lay outside the gene matches. The CDR3 covers 14 residues. The DNA for the CDR3 is TGTGCCAGCAGTCCCCCGGACAGGGCGAATGAGCAGTTCTTC. It encodes CASSPPDRANEQFF.

The chain couples TRBV6-2 or TRBV6-3 to TRBJ2-7; no clear D gene. V was shortened by 0 bases and J by 6 bases, with 3 bases between the two germline ends. From germline, CDR1 is MNHEY and CDR2 SVGEGT. The CDR3 is made up of 11 amino acids. The CDR3 loop is CASSYSGEQYF. CDR3 DNA: TGTGCCAGCAGTTACTCCGGCGAGCAGTACTTC.